The present T cell receptor (beta chain) was sequenced within a study of blood T cell repertoires in COVID-19. Study in general: Specimens from acute and convalescent COVID-19 originated in the United States, Italy and Spain. The cDNA or gDNA used as material had been derived from T cells, B-cell-depleted T cells, or PBMCs.

In the authors' methods: Amplification of reference gene primers provided the estimated nucleated cell counts. Profiled with immunoSEQ multiplex PCR; TCRdb holds only in-frame clones, not every one. V, J and clone size reflect that table, while D and trimming were determined from the DNA. Of approximately 170,000 clones in the sample, just under 85% were seen once. This CDR3 is built from 14 residues. The ends were cut back, 2 bases at V and 2 bases at J, with 10 bases in the middle. The germline gives CDR1 SGHAT, CDR2 FQDESV (reference sequence). The rearrangement uses TRBV11-1 and TRBJ2-7; D remains ambiguous. The sample comprised peripheral blood. This clonotype was obtained from a man between 40 and 49 years old who had recovered from COVID-19. The CDR3 DNA is TGTGCCAGCAGCTTATCGGTTATCGCCTACGAGCAGTACTTC. Amino acid sequence: CASSLSVIAYEQYF.